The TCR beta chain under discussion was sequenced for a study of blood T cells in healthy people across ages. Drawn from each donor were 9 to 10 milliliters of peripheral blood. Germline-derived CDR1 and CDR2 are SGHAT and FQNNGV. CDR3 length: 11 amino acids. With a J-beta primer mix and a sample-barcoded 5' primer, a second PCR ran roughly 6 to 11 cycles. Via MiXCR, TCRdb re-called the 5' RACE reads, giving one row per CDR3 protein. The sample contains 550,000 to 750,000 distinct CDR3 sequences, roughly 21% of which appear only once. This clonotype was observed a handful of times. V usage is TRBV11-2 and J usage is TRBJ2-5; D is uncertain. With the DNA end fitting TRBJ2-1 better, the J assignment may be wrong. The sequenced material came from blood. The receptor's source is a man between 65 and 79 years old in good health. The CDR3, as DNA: TGTGCCAGCAGGGGCCTAAATGAGCAGTTCTTC. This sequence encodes CASRGLNEQFF.